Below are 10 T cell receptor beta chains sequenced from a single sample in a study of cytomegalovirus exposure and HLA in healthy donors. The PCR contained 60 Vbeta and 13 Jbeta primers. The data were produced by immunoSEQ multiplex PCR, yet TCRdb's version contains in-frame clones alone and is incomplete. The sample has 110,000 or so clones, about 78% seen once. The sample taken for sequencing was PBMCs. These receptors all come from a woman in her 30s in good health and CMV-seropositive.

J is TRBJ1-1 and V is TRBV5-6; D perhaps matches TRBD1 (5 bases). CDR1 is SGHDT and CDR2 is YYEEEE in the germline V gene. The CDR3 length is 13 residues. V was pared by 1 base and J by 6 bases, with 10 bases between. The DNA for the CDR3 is TGTGCCAGCAGCTTGCTCCAGGGTTCTGAAGCTTTCTTT. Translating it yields CASSLLQGSEAFF. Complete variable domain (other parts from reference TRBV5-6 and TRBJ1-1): DAGVTQSPTHLIKTRGQQVTLRCSPKSGHDTVSWYQQALGQGPQFIFQYYEEEERQRGNFPDRFSGHQFPNYSSELNVNALLLGDSALYLCASSLLQGSEAFFGQGTRLTVV.

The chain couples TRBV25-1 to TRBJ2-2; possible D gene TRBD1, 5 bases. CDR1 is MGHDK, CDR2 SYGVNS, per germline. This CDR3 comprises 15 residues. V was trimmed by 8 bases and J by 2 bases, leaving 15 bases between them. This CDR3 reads CASGDSSINTGELFF. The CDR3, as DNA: TGTGCCAGCGGAGACAGTAGTATCAACACCGGGGAGCTGTTTTTT.

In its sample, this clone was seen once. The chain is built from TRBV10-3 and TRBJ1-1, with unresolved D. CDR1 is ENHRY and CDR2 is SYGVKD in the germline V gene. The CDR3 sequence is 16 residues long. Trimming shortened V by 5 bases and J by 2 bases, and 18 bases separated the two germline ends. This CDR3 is CAISSTNRNINTEAFF. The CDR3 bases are TGTGCCATCAGTTCGACTAACAGAAACATTAACACTGAAGCTTTCTTT.

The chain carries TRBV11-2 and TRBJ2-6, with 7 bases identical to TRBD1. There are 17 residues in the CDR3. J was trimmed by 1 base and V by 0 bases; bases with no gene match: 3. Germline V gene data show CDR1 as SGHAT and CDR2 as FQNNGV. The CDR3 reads CASSLEDRISGANVLTF. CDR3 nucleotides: TGTGCCAGCAGCTTAGAGGACAGGATATCTGGGGCCAACGTCCTGACTTTC.

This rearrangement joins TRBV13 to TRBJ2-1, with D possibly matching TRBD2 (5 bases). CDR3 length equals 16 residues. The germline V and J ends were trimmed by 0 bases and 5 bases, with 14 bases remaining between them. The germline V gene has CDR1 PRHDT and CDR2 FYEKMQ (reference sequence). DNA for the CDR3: TGTGCCAGCAGCTTAGGCCGGGGAGCTCTTAACAATGAGCAGTTCTTC. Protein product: CASSLGRGALNNEQFF.

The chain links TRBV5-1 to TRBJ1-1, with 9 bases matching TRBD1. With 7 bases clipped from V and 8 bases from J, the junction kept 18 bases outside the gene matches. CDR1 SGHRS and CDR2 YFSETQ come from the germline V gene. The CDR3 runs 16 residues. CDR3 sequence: CASQDRGTTPSSEAFF. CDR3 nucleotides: TGCGCCAGCCAAGACAGGGGGACCACTCCGTCGTCGGAAGCTTTCTTT. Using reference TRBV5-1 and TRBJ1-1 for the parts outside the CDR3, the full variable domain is KAGVTQTPRYLIKTRGQQVTLSCSPISGHRSVSWYQQTPGQGLQFLFEYFSETQRNKGNFPGRFSGRQFSNSRSEMNVSTLELGDSALYLCASQDRGTTPSSEAFFGQGTRLTVV.

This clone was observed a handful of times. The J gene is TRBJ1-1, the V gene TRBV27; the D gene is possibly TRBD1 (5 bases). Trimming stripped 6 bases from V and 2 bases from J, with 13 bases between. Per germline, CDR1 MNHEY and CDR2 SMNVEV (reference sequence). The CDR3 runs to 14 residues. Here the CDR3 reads CASRQDGFNTEAFF. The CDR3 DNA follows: TGTGCCAGCAGACAGGACGGATTCAACACTGAAGCTTTCTTT.

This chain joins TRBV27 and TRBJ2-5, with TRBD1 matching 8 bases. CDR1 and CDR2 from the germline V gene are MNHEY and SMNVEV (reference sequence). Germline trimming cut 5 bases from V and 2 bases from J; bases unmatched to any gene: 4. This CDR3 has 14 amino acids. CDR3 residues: CASSPWDRQETQYF. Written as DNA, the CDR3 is TGTGCCAGCAGTCCCTGGGACAGGCAAGAGACCCAGTACTTC.

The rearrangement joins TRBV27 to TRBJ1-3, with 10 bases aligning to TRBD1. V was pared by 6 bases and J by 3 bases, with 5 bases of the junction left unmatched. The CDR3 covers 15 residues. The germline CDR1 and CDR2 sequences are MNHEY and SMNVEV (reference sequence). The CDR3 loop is CASRRQGAGGNTIYF. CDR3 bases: TGTGCCAGCAGGAGACAGGGGGCCGGTGGAAACACCATATATTTT.

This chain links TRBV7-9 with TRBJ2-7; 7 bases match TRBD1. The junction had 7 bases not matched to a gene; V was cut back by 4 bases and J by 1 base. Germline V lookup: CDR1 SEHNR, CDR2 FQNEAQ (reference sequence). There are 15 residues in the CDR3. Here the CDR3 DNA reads TGTGCCAGCAGCTCAGACTTCAGGGGGTCCTACGAGCAGTACTTC. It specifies CASSSDFRGSYEQYF.